A single sample gave rise to the 23 T cell receptor beta chains below, sequenced in a study of radiotherapy plus CTLA-4 blockade in lung cancer. Assay: immunoSEQ multiplex PCR; the TCRdb copy retains only in-frame clones and omits some. The profile shows about 53,000 clones, roughly 81% of them singletons. The sample in question was peripheral blood, obtained from a patient treated with radiotherapy plus ipilimumab. The receptors shown here come from a human donor with non-small cell lung cancer whose response to radiotherapy plus ipilimumab could not be evaluated.

The rearrangement uses TRBV21-1 and TRBJ2-7; the table's D call of TRBD2 was not tested on the DNA. TRBV21-1 is a pseudogene. The CDR3 has 12 residues. The CDR3 DNA reads TGTGCCAGCATAAAGCCCCTCTACGAGCAGTACTTC. As protein: CASIKPLYEQYF.

The chain links TRBV4-1 to TRBJ2-3; 12 nucleotides align to TRBD2. CDR1 is MGHRA, CDR2 YSYEKL, per germline. The CDR3 has 15 residues. V lost 4 bases, J lost 6 bases, and 5 bases stayed unmatched. The CDR3 DNA is TGCGCCAGCAGCCGGACTAGCGGGGAAGCCGATACGCAGTATTTT. This translates into CASSRTSGEADTQYF.

The rearrangement joins TRBV11-2 to TRBJ2-1, with TRBD2 identical over 10 bases. Germline values: CDR1 SGHAT, CDR2 FQNNGV. The V gene end was trimmed by 6 bases and the J gene end by 2 bases; junction bases not matched to a gene: 4. CDR3 length: 15 residues. The CDR3 region is CASSLTSGTYNEQFF. CDR3 DNA: TGTGCCAGCAGTCTCACTAGCGGGACCTACAATGAGCAGTTCTTC.

The chain employs TRBV9 and TRBJ2-1; D perhaps matches TRBD2 (6 bases). The CDR3 runs 14 residues. Germline CDR1 and CDR2: SGDLS and YYNGEE. The ends were cut back, 2 bases at V and 4 bases at J, with 10 bases in the middle. CDR3 nucleotides: TGTGCCAGCAGCGTGGTAGCGGATTACAATGAGCAGTTCTTC. Encoded protein: CASSVVADYNEQFF.

The chain combines TRBV7-2 with TRBJ2-1; maybe TRBD1 (6 bases). V was clipped by 1 base and J by 6 bases, with 13 bases between them. The CDR3 extends over 15 amino acids. CDR1 is SGHTA, CDR2 FQGNSA, per germline. The CDR3 protein is CASSLGQGNGNEQFF. The CDR3 DNA reads as TGTGCCAGCAGCTTAGGCCAGGGGAACGGCAATGAGCAGTTCTTC.

The rearrangement joins TRBV6-5 to TRBJ1-1, with D possibly TRBD1 on 5 matching bases. Between the trimmed V and J ends, which lost 2 bases and 4 bases, there was a span of 8 bases. Germline V gives CDR1 MNHEY, CDR2 SVGAGI. The CDR3 is made up of 13 amino acids. Here the CDR3 reads CASSYRGGTEAFF. CDR3 nucleotides: TGTGCCAGCAGTTACAGGGGCGGCACTGAAGCTTTCTTT.

The CDR3 reads CASSFYGGNTEAFF. CDR3 DNA sequence: TGTGCCAGCAGTTTTTATGGAGGGAACACTGAAGCTTTCTTT. The chain links TRBV5-4 to TRBJ1-1, with D unclear. V was shortened by 5 bases and J by 1 base, with 12 bases between the two germline ends. Per germline, CDR1 SGHNT and CDR2 YYREEE (reference sequence). The CDR3 totals 14 residues.

The chain recombines TRBV15 with TRBJ2-1, with 7 bases identical to TRBD1. CDR1 is LNHNV and CDR2 is YYDKDF in the germline V gene (reference sequence). Germline trimming cut 3 bases from V and 0 bases from J; bases unmatched to any gene: 2. CDR3 length: 15 residues. CDR3 loop: CATSRTGSSYNEQFF. The CDR3 nucleotides read TGTGCCACCAGCAGGACAGGGAGCTCCTACAATGAGCAGTTCTTC.

The DNA of the CDR3 is TGTGCCAGCAGAGGACAGGGCTACGAGCAGTACTTC. Protein: CASRGQGYEQYF. The chain is built from TRBV7-9 and TRBJ2-7; 8 bases are shared with TRBD1. CDR1 is SEHNR and CDR2 is FQNEAQ in the germline V gene (reference sequence). Trimming cost V 6 bases and J 3 bases; bases outside gene matches: 1. This CDR3 is 12 amino acids long.

The rearrangement uses TRBV5-1 and TRBJ2-5, with unresolved D. With 1 base removed from V and 4 bases from J, the gap between germline ends came to 8 bases. CDR1 is SGHRS and CDR2 is YFSETQ in the germline V gene. There are 13 residues in the CDR3. The CDR3 sequence is CASSLLPGETQYF. The DNA of the CDR3 is TGCGCCAGCAGCTTGCTTCCGGGAGAGACCCAGTACTTC.

The chain uses TRBV19 and TRBJ1-2; D unresolved. In germline, CDR1 is LNHDA, CDR2 SQIVND (reference sequence). The CDR3 runs 13 residues. V lost 7 bases to trimming and J lost 5 bases, with 14 bases between them. The CDR3 nucleotides read TGTGCCAGTACCCAGAATCAACCGTATGGCTACACCTTC. It translates to CASTQNQPYGYTF. Full variable domain (outside the CDR3, taken from reference TRBV19 and TRBJ1-2): DGGITQSPKYLFRKEGQNVTLSCEQNLNHDAMYWYRQDPGQGLRLIYYSQIVNDFQKGDIAEGYSVSREKKESFPLTVTSAQKNPTAFYLCASTQNQPYGYTFGSGTRLTVV.

The rearrangement uses TRBV29-1 and TRBJ1-4; D unclear. The V end was cut by 4 bases, the J end by 3 bases, with 9 bases between. Germline CDR1 is SQVTM and CDR2 is ANQGSEA. The CDR3 length is 13 residues. The CDR3 reads CSVVEPANEKLFF. The DNA of the CDR3 is TGCAGCGTTGTCGAACCAGCTAATGAAAAACTGTTTTTT.

The chain joins TRBV28 to TRBJ2-3; D may be TRBD1 (6 bases). Trimming took off 5 bases at V and 2 bases at J, with 14 bases between the two ends. Germline-derived CDR1 and CDR2 are MDHEN and SYDVKM. The CDR3 extends over 15 amino acids. In DNA, the CDR3 is TGTGCCAGCAGTGCCGGACAGTACATCACAGATACGCAGTATTTT. Amino acid sequence: CASSAGQYITDTQYF.

CDR3 bases: TGCAGCGCCCGAGGAGGGTTGAACACTGAAGCTTTCTTT. Translating it yields CSARGGLNTEAFF. This chain joins TRBV29-1 and TRBJ1-1; D unresolved. This CDR3 contains 13 residues. The V gene's germline CDR1 is SQVTM and CDR2 ANQGSEA. Trimming cost V 7 bases and J 0 bases, with 12 bases left between them.

The V call is TRBV29-1, the J call TRBJ2-7; D not certain. This CDR3 has 11 residues. Trimming stripped 5 bases from V and 3 bases from J, with 8 bases between. Germline V lookup: CDR1 SQVTM, CDR2 ANQGSEA. CDR3 sequence: CSVSASYEQYF. The CDR3 DNA is TGCAGCGTTTCTGCGAGCTACGAGCAGTACTTC.

The CDR3 nucleotides read TGTGCCAGCAGTAATCCCCGCGCCGGGACAGGGATCTACGAGCAGTACTTC. Translation gives CASSNPRAGTGIYEQYF. The chain joins TRBV28 to TRBJ2-7; 9 bases line up with TRBD1. The trim removed 5 bases at V and 3 bases at J, leaving 14 bases unmatched. The CDR3 contains 17 residues. Germline V gene sequence: CDR1 MDHEN, CDR2 SYDVKM.

The V call is TRBV4-3, the J call TRBJ1-2, with TRBD1 identical over 9 bases. In germline, CDR1 is LGHNA, CDR2 YSLEER. J was trimmed by 0 bases and V by 2 bases; bases with no gene match: 1. The CDR3 runs 15 residues. The CDR3 DNA reads as TGCGCCAGCAGCCAAAGACAGGGGGCTAACTATGGCTACACCTTC. This sequence encodes CASSQRQGANYGYTF.

This chain uses TRBV7-8 with TRBJ2-7; tentative D call: TRBD1 (5 bases). Germline CDR1 is SGHVS and CDR2 is FQNEAQ. Trimming cost V 5 bases and J 2 bases, with 13 bases left between them. The length of the CDR3 is 14 residues. DNA of the CDR3: TGTGCCAGCAGCAAATGGCAGGGCCCCTACGAGCAGTACTTC. Residues: CASSKWQGPYEQYF.

The J gene is TRBJ1-5, the V gene TRBV2; 9 bases fit TRBD1. CDR3 size: 14 residues. In germline, CDR1 is SNHLY, CDR2 FYNNEI. The ends lost 3 bases at V and 6 bases at J; junction bases unmatched: 3. The CDR3 here is CASSEGQGSQPQHF. CDR3 DNA sequence: TGTGCCAGCAGTGAGGGACAGGGTAGTCAGCCCCAGCATTTT.

The chain recombines TRBV6-1 with TRBJ2-3; D is uncertain. This CDR3 region has 15 residues. V was trimmed by 0 bases and J by 1 base, leaving 8 bases between them. Germline V gives CDR1 MNHNS, CDR2 SASEGT. The CDR3 DNA is TGTGCCAGCAGTGAAGCCAGGATGGGCACAGATACGCAGTATTTT. This encodes CASSEARMGTDTQYF.

This sequence joins TRBV5-8 and TRBJ1-1; the match to TRBD1 covers 12 bases. The CDR3 consists of 20 residues. Germline V gene sequence: CDR1 SGHTS, CDR2 YDEGEE. The V and J ends lost 4 bases and 5 bases, in that order; junction bases with no gene match: 21. The CDR3 nucleotides are TGTGCCAGCAGCGGAACCGGGACAGGGGGCCATGGTCGGTTTGGGACTGAAGCTTTCTTT. It codes for CASSGTGTGGHGRFGTEAFF.

V gene TRBV4-3 combines with J gene TRBJ1-2, with a tentative D call TRBD1 (6 bases). CDR1 LGHNA and CDR2 YSLEER come from the germline V gene. The CDR3 loop spans 17 amino acids. Trimming took 3 bases from V and 1 from J, leaving 18 bases between them. This chain's CDR3 is CASSHTPAGADNYGYTF. The CDR3 DNA reads TGCGCCAGCAGCCATACCCCCGCGGGGGCGGATAACTATGGCTACACCTTC.

The chain uses TRBV29-1 and TRBJ1-4, with a possible D match to TRBD1 (6 bases). The CDR3 loop spans 13 amino acids. The ends were cut back, 4 bases at V and 7 bases at J, with 13 bases in the middle. The germline V gene encodes CDR1 SQVTM and CDR2 ANQGSEA. CDR3 loop: CSVALGASEKLFF. The CDR3 DNA is TGCAGCGTTGCATTGGGGGCTAGTGAAAAACTGTTTTTT.